This T cell receptor beta chain stems from a study of blood T cells in healthy people across ages. Findings of the study overall: Older individuals had lower TCR beta diversity per million T cells (the decline was roughly linear). Compared with aged donors, long-lived donors showed fewer expanded clones, suggesting selection.

A J-beta primer mix and a sample-barcoded 5' primer were used in a second PCR of roughly 6 to 11 cycles. TCRdb redid the calling of the 5' RACE reads with MiXCR, one entry per CDR3 protein. The sample consists of about 1,400,000 distinct CDR3 sequences, roughly 40% of them appearing once. Peripheral blood, approximately 10 milliliters per donor, was collected. At least 6.5 million PBMCs were isolated per sample. To note about this clonotype: What it binds is unknown. One end of the junction is discordant with germline, which a read error may explain.

Looked up from germline, CDR1 is SGDLS and CDR2 is YYNGEE. This CDR3 has 16 residues. The TCR sequence derives from a woman under 30 in good health. The chain couples TRBV9 to TRBJ2-3, with D maybe TRBD2 (6 bases). The sequenced material came from blood. DNA for the CDR3: TGTGCCAGCAGCGTAGAAGGAGGGCACTACACAGATGCGCAGTATTTT. Its protein product is CASSVEGGHYTDAQYF.